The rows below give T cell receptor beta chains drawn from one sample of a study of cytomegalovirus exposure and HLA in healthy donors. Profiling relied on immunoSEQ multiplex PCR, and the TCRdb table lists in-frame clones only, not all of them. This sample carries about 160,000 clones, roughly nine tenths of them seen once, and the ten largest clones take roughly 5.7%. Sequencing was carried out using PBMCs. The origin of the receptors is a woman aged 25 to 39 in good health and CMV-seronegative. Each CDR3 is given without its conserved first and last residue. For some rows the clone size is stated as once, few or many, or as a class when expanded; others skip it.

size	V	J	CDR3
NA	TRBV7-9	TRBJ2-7	ASSLGGANEQY
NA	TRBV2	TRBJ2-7	ASSEQGTYEQY
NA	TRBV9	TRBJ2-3	ASSLFSGSTDTQY
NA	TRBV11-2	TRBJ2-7	ASSPRSGRYEQY
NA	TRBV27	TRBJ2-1	ASSLKGLGWNNEQF
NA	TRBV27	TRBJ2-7	ASSLAGSGQRTSYEQY
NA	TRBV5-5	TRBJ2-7	ASSLGLAELTYEQY
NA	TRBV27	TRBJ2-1	ASSGLGVYNEQF
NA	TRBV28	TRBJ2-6	ARILTGGPGANVLT
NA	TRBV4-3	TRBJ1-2	ASSQDRRANYGYT
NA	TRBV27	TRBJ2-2	ASSSPPGELF
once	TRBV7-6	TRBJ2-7	ASSPGQGSNEQY
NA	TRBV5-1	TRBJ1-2	ASSFDPQPYGYT
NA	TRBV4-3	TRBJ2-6	ASSQYRTSGANVLT
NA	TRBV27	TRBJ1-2	ASSLYGPGGGYT
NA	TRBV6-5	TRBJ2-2	ASRFSTEGRELF
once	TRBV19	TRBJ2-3	ASSMVPRQGPPSTDTQY
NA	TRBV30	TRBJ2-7	AWSRRGYLDEQY
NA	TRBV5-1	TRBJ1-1	ASSLNREGAEAF
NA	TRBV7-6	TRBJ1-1	ASSLSVGTEAF
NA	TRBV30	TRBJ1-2	AWSVPGGVGYGYT
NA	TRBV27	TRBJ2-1	ASSLRLAGTYNEQF
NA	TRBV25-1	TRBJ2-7	ASTSGWDRNYEQY
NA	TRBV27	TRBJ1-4	ASRHTATNEKLF
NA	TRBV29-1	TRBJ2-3	SADRGVSTDTQY
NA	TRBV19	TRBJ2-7	ASSMTGGYEQY